This entry lists 3 T cell receptor beta chains sequenced from one sample in a study of T-cell reconstitution after alpha-beta-depleted transplantation in children. The TCRbeta library was prepared with unique molecular identifiers. One entry per CDR3 protein results from TCRdb running MiXCR on the PCR reads. The profile shows approximately 640,000 distinct CDR3 sequences, roughly 17% of them singletons. Sequencing used PBMCs from the stem cell graft donor, obtained from the stem cell graft. The source of these receptors is a human donor who donated a stem cell graft to a child with acute myeloid leukemia.

Details on this clonotype: Since a much larger clone is just one base distant, this may be a read error. The missing conserved phenylalanine or tryptophan at the end of this CDR3 makes a read error likely. The V and J genes are TRBV20-1 and TRBJ2-5, with D tentatively TRBD2 (5 bases). Trimming pared 8 bases from V and 2 bases from J, leaving 12 bases between. The CDR3 runs 12 residues. The germline gives CDR1 DFQATT, CDR2 SNEGSKA (reference sequence). The CDR3 DNA sequence: TGCAGTATCAGGCCGGGGCAAGAGACCCAGTACTCC. As protein: CSIRPGQETQYS.

J is TRBJ2-1 and V is TRBV5-1; D gene unclear. The CDR3 has 16 residues. Germline CDR1 SGHRS, CDR2 YFSETQ. V lost 2 bases, J lost 0 bases, and 12 bases lay in between. CDR3 in amino acids: CASSFVKMGSYNEQFF. In DNA form, the CDR3 reads TGCGCCAGCAGCTTCGTGAAAATGGGCTCCTACAATGAGCAGTTCTTC.

This clonotype has more than one count but fewer than ten. The chain combines TRBV25-1 with TRBJ1-2; perhaps TRBD1 as D (6 bases). There are 14 residues in the CDR3. The germline gives CDR1 MGHDK, CDR2 SYGVNS. Trimming removed 1 base from V and 5 bases from J, with 11 bases in between. CDR3 in amino acids: CASSEWGAGYGYTF. The CDR3 nucleotides read TGTGCCAGCAGTGAATGGGGGGCAGGGTATGGCTACACCTTC.